This TCR beta chain came from a study of CD8 T cells in ankylosing spondylitis. Study outcomes and limitations: What appeared characteristic of ankylosing spondylitis blood was a TCR beta motif of several highly homologous variants.

TCRdb re-analysed the 5' RACE reads in MiXCR, keeping a single row per CDR3 protein. The sample consists of 750,000 to 850,000 distinct CDR3 sequences, roughly 10% of them appearing once. V trimming: 6 bases; J trimming: 5 bases; junction bases outside the gene matches: 6. The germline V gene encodes CDR1 MNHNS and CDR2 SASEGT. The CDR3 runs to 14 residues. A remark on this clonotype: Its antigen is still unknown.

The origin of this receptor is a male donor with ankylosing spondylitis. The sequencing input was blood, either unsorted or a sorted T cell fraction (not recorded which). The V gene is TRBV6-1, the J gene TRBJ2-3, with TRBD1 matching 9 bases. The CDR3 nucleotides read TGTGCCAGCAGCGCTTTGACAGGGGGAGATACGCAGTATTTT. Translation gives CASSALTGGDTQYF.